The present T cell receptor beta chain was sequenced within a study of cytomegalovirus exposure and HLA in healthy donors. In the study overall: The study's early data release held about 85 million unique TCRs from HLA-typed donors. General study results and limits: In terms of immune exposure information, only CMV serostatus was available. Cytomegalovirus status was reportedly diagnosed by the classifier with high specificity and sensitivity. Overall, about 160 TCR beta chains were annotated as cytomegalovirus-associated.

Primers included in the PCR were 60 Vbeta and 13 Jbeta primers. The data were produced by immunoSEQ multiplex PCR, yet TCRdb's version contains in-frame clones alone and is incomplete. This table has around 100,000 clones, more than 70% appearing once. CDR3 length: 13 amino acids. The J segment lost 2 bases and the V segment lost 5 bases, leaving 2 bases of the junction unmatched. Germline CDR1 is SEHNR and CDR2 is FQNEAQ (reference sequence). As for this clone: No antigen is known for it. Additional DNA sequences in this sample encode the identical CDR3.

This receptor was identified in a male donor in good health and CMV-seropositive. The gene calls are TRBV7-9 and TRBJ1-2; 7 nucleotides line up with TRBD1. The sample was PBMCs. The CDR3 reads CASSRGQNYGYTF. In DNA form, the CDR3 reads TGTGCCAGCAGCAGGGGACAGAACTATGGCTACACCTTC.